The T cell receptor beta chain described here comes from a study of blood T cells in healthy people across ages. From germline, CDR1 is SNHLY and CDR2 FYNNEI. Trimming took off 1 base at V and 5 bases at J, with 11 bases between the two ends. This CDR3 spans 14 amino acids. Combining a sample-barcoded 5' primer with a J-beta primer mix, a second PCR ran for 7 to 11 cycles. TCRdb re-called the 5' RACE reads through MiXCR, storing one row per CDR3 protein. The top ten clones hold 18% of a sample with 920,000 or so distinct CDR3 sequences, around 43% of them seen once. Every donor contributed about 10 milliliters of peripheral blood by blood draw. Study-wide results and caveats: Compared with aged donors, long-lived donors showed fewer expanded clones, suggesting selection.

Worth noting for this clonotype: The antigen remains unidentified.

The TCR sequence derives from a woman aged 55-69 years in good health. The sequenced material came from blood. The V and J genes are TRBV2 and TRBJ2-5, with D uncertain. CDR3 bases: TGTGCCAGCAGTGAAGGTCCGACTGGGGAGACCCAGTACTTC. Translating it yields CASSEGPTGETQYF.